This TCR beta chain was captured in a study of blood T cell repertoires in COVID-19. The table came from immunoSEQ multiplex PCR; TCRdb's copy has only in-frame clones and leaves some out. Of approximately 450,000 clones listed, roughly nine tenths are singletons. CDR3 length: 12 residues. Per germline, CDR1 SGHRS and CDR2 YFSETQ. Trimming took 5 bases from V and 7 from J, leaving 12 bases between them. The TCR originated in a man aged 25-40 years who had recovered from COVID-19. Sequenced sample: PBMCs or T cells enriched from blood (not recorded which). This rearrangement joins TRBV5-1 to TRBJ1-2; D gene unclear. This CDR3 reads CASSDREGGYTF. The CDR3 bases are TGCGCCAGCAGTGATAGGGAGGGTGGCTACACCTTC.